The 3 T cell receptor beta chains given below trace back to one sample, sequenced in a study of response to subunit inactivated influenza vaccine. MiXCR was run by TCRdb on the RT-PCR reads, yielding one entry per CDR3 protein. Of 650,000 to 850,000 distinct CDR3 sequences in the sample, approximately 13% are singletons; the top ten hold 6% to 8%. The sequencing here drew on PBMCs from blood, taken approximately 15 days before vaccination. All receptors come from a man aged 50 to 60 who received an inactivated influenza vaccine.

The CDR3 DNA sequence: TGTGCCAGCAGCCAAGGTGCACGACCCCAGTACTTC. Translating it yields CASSQGARPQYF. This chain links TRBV14 with TRBJ2-5; D not certain. CDR3 length equals 12 residues. Trimming took 1 base from V and 9 from J, leaving 9 bases between them. Germline V gene sequence: CDR1 SGHDN, CDR2 FVKESK.

The chain links TRBV27 to TRBJ2-1, with D uncertain. Trimming took 7 bases from V and 7 from J, leaving 11 bases between them. Germline CDR1 MNHEY, CDR2 SMNVEV (reference sequence). This CDR3 has 12 residues. The CDR3 nucleotides are TGTGCCAGCACTGCGGATTGGAATGAGCAGTTCTTC. Translating it yields CASTADWNEQFF.

J is TRBJ2-3 and V is TRBV20-1, with 7 bases identical to TRBD2. The CDR3 runs to 13 residues. Germline CDR1 reads DFQATT; CDR2 reads SNEGSKA (reference sequence). The CDR3 DNA reads TGCAGGCCGCGGGGCGGGAGAGACGATACGCAGTATTTT. It encodes CRPRGGRDDTQYF.